The clone carrying this T cell receptor beta chain was seen many times. Its antigen is unidentified. These data come from a study of T cells in Graves' hyperthyroidism and ophthalmopathy. The overall study: Initial diagnosis, before any treatment, was when peripheral blood was collected. Whole-study results and caveats: Model-based prediction identified ophthalmopathy a median 6.5 months prior to its onset. Researchers found most expanded thyroid clonotypes above 0.001 in blood as well.

Template material for amplifying TCR beta CDR3 regions consisted of RNA transcripts. The study used the HTBI primer set for a first-round RT-PCR of the TCR CDR3. Via MiXCR, TCRdb re-called the multiplex PCR reads, giving one row per CDR3 protein. The sample has 250,000 to 300,000 distinct CDR3 sequences, just over 14% seen once; the top ten hold approximately 12%. This CDR3 region has 12 residues. Trimming took off 4 bases at V and 0 bases at J, with 7 bases between the two ends. Germline assignment: CDR1 SQVTM and CDR2 ANQGSEA. In patients aged 18 to 65, hyperthyroidism was newly diagnosed, with duration under 2 months.

The chain carries TRBV29-1 and TRBJ2-7; D remains ambiguous. Sequencing was carried out using blood. This TCR was recovered from a middle-aged woman with Graves' hyperthyroidism that later progressed to Graves' ophthalmopathy. The CDR3 loop is CSVGQNSYEQYF. The DNA for the CDR3 is TGCAGCGTTGGACAAAACTCCTACGAGCAGTACTTC.